These T cell receptor beta chains were read from a single sample in a study of immune cell composition in non-small cell lung cancer. Produced via immunoSEQ multiplex PCR; TCRdb's table is partial and in-frame only. The table has 5,600 or so clones, about three quarters seen once. The specimen sequenced was lung tumor tissue. These receptors were obtained from a human donor with non-small cell lung cancer. Both conserved end residues are part of each CDR3. A D gene is named only where the DNA matches it firmly. Clone size appears in some rows only: once, few, many, or a class for an expanded clone.

d_call	v_call	clone_size	j_call	cdr3_nt	cdr3_aa
TRBD2	TRBV29-1	once	TRBJ2-3	TGCAGCGTTGATGGGGCTAGCGGGAGCACAGATACGCAGTATTTT	CSVDGASGSTDTQYF
NA	TRBV14	NA	TRBJ2-7	TGTGCCAGCAGCCAAGCCACAGGGCCCTACGAGCAGTACTTC	CASSQATGPYEQYF
NA	TRBV6-1	NA	TRBJ1-4	TGTGCCAGCAGTGCCTACGGGTCGGGTAATGAAAAACTGTTTTTT	CASSAYGSGNEKLFF
NA	TRBV20-1	NA	TRBJ2-7	TGCAGTGCTAGAGCGGCCTACGAGCAGTACTTC	CSARAAYEQYF
NA	TRBV30	NA	TRBJ2-5	TGTGCCTGGACTCCGCTTTTTGAGGGGACCCAGTACTTC	CAWTPLFEGTQYF
NA	TRBV6-6	NA	TRBJ2-1	TGTGCCAGCAGAGAGACGGGCTACAATGAGCAGTTCTTC	CASRETGYNEQFF
NA	TRBV4-3	NA	TRBJ2-3	TGCGCCAGCAGCCAGCTAACAGGGAGCACAGATACGCAGTATTTT	CASSQLTGSTDTQYF
NA	TRBV6-6	NA	TRBJ1-1	TGTGCCAGCAGTTACTCGATAGGGGTCTCTGAAGCTTTCTTT	CASSYSIGVSEAFF
TRBD1	TRBV7-6	NA	TRBJ1-6	TGTGCCAGCAGCTTAGGGACAGGGAAGTCTTCACCCCTCCACTTT	CASSLGTGKSSPLHF
TRBD2	TRBV4-1	NA	TRBJ2-5	TGCGCCAGCAGCCAGTTAATGGGGGGGGGAGAAGAGACCCAGTACTTC	CASSQLMGGGEETQYF
NA	TRBV9	NA	TRBJ1-5	TGTGCCAGCAGCGTAACTGGTGCGGGCAATCAGCCCCAGCATTTT	CASSVTGAGNQPQHF
TRBD1	TRBV27	once	TRBJ1-5	TGTGCCAGCAGTCACTCCCGGGACAGGGCAAATCAGCCCCAGCATTTT	CASSHSRDRANQPQHF
NA	TRBV18	NA	TRBJ1-4	TGTGCCAGCTCACCACCGTCCCAGAATGAAAAACTGTTTTTT	CASSPPSQNEKLFF
NA	TRBV10-3	NA	TRBJ1-4	TGTGCCATCAGTGAACAGGATGAAAAACTGTTTTTT	CAISEQDEKLFF
TRBD1	TRBV7-8	NA	TRBJ1-1	TGTGCCAGCAGCAACAGGGGCGCGAACACTGAAGCTTTCTTT	CASSNRGANTEAFF
NA	TRBV4-3	NA	TRBJ1-1	TGCGCCAGCAGCCAAGATCAACAGCTGAACACTGAAGCTTTCTTT	CASSQDQQLNTEAFF
NA	TRBV2	NA	TRBJ1-3	TGTGCCAGCAGAAGGGAGTGGGGAAACACCATATATTTT	CASRREWGNTIYF
TRBD1	TRBV6-5	few	TRBJ1-4	TGTGCCAGCGGACAGGGCAATGAAAAACTGTTTTTT	CASGQGNEKLFF
NA	TRBV19	NA	TRBJ1-4	TGTGCCAGTAGCCTCGACATAGCAACTAATGAAAAACTGTTTTTT	CASSLDIATNEKLFF
TRBD1	TRBV27	NA	TRBJ1-4	TGTGCCAGCAGTCCGACAGGGTTTTCTGAAAAACTGTTTTTT	CASSPTGFSEKLFF
TRBD1	TRBV5-3	NA	TRBJ2-3	TGTGCCAGAAGCTTGGAGAGGGGGCTTACAGATACGCAGTATTTT	CARSLERGLTDTQYF
NA	TRBV20-1	NA	TRBJ2-5	TGCAGTGCTGAACAGCAAGAGACCCAGTACTTC	CSAEQQETQYF
TRBD2	TRBV9	NA	TRBJ2-1	TGTGCCAGCAGCTTCCGGGGGGACTCCTACAATGAGCAGTTCTTC	CASSFRGDSYNEQFF
NA	TRBV30	NA	TRBJ1-3	TGTGCTATTGAACAGGGTTCTGGAAACACCATATATTTT	CAIEQGSGNTIYF
TRBD1	TRBV7-3	NA	TRBJ2-2	TGTGCCAGCAGACCCGGGACAGGGACCGGGGAGCTGTTTTTT	CASRPGTGTGELFF
NA	TRBV14	NA	TRBJ1-1	TGTGCCAGCAGGGACGACAGTTTTAGAGCTTTCTTT	CASRDDSFRAFF
NA	TRBV5-4	NA	TRBJ2-1	TGTGCCAGCAGCTTAGAGACATCCTACAATGAGCAGTTCTTC	CASSLETSYNEQFF
NA	TRBV5-1	NA	TRBJ2-2	TGCGCCAGCAGCCCATTAGAACGCGGGGACACCGGGGAGCTGTTTTTT	CASSPLERGDTGELFF
TRBD2	TRBV9	NA	TRBJ2-3	TGTGCCAGCAGCGTAGGACCAGCGGGAACTACAGATACGCAGTATTTT	CASSVGPAGTTDTQYF
NA	TRBV11-2	NA	TRBJ1-5	TGTGCCAGCAGCTTACAGGCCCATCAGCCCCAGCATTTT	CASSLQAHQPQHF
TRBD2	TRBV5-4	NA	TRBJ2-7	TGTGCCAGCAGCTTGGTAGCGGGGGACGATTACGAGCAGTACTTC	CASSLVAGDDYEQYF
TRBD1	TRBV29-1	NA	TRBJ2-4	TGCAGCGTAGGTATCCCGGGGACAGAAGTTCAGTACTTC	CSVGIPGTEVQYF
NA	TRBV25-1	NA	TRBJ1-5	TGTGCCAGCAGTGAACAGGGGAGAGATCAGCCCCAGCATTTT	CASSEQGRDQPQHF
TRBD2	TRBV9	NA	TRBJ2-1	TGTGCCAGCAGCGTAAGCGGGGGGGCCCATGAGCAGTTCTTC	CASSVSGGAHEQFF
TRBD1	TRBV6-5	NA	TRBJ1-1	TGTGCCAGCAGTTACTTCAGCCAGGGGGCCACTGAAGCTTTCTTT	CASSYFSQGATEAFF
NA	TRBV29-1	NA	TRBJ2-7	TGCAGCGTTGAAGTACCGGGAATGACCTACGAGCAGTACTTC	CSVEVPGMTYEQYF
TRBD1	TRBV6-5	once	TRBJ2-1	TGTGCCATCAGCCAAACGGGACAGACCTACAATGAGCAGTTCTTC	CAISQTGQTYNEQFF
NA	TRBV21-1	NA	TRBJ2-1	TGTGCCAGCAAGGAGGGGAGGAATGAGCAGTTCTTC	CASKEGRNEQFF
NA	TRBV5-8	NA	TRBJ1-2	TGTGCCAGCAGTTATCCGGGTGACTATGGCTACACCTTC	CASSYPGDYGYTF
NA	TRBV28	NA	TRBJ1-6	TGTGCCAGCCTCGGGGGAGGGAATTCACCCCTCCACTTT	CASLGGGNSPLHF